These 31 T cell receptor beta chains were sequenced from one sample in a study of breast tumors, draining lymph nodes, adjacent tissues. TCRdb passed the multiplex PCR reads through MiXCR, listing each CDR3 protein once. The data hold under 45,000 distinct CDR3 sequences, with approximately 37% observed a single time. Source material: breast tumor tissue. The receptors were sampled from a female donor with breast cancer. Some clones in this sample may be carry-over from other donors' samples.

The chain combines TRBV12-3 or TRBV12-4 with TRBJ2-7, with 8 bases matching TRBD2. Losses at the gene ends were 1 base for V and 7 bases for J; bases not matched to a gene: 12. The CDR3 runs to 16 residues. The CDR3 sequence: CASSLGERSGGREQYF. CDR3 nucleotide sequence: TGTGCCAGCAGTTTAGGGGAGCGGTCGGGAGGGAGGGAGCAGTACTTC.

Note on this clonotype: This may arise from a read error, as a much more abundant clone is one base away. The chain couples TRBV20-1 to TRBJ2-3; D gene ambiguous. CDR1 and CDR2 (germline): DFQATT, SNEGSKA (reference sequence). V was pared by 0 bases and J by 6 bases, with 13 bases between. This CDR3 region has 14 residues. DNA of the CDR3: TGCAGTGCTAGAGACCTGAGAGTATTTGATACGCAGTATTTT. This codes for CSARDLRVFDTQYF.

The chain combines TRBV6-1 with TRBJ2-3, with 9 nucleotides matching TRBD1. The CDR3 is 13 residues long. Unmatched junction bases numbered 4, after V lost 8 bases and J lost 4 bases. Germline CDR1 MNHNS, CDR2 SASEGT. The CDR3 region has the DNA TGTGCCAGCGGTAGACAGGGGGCAGATACGCAGTATTTT. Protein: CASGRQGADTQYF.

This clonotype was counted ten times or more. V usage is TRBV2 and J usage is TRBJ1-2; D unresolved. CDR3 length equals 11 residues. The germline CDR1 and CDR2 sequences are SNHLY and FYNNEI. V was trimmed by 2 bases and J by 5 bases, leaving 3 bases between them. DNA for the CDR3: TGTGCCAGCAGTGAACGGTATGGCTACACCTTC. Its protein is CASSERYGYTF. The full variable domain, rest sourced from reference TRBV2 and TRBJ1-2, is EPEVTQTPSHQVTQMGQEVILRCVPISNHLYFYWYRQILGQKVEFLVSFYNNEISEKSEIFDDQFSVERPDGSNFTLKIRSTKLEDSAMYFCASSERYGYTFGSGTRLTVV.

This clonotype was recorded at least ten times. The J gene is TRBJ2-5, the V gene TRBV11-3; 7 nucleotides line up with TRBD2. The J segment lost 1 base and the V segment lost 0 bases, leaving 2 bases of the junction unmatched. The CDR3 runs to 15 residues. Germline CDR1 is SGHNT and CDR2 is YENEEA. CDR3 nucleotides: TGTGCCAGCAGCTTAGAAAGCGGGACCCAAGAGACCCAGTACTTC. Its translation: CASSLESGTQETQYF.

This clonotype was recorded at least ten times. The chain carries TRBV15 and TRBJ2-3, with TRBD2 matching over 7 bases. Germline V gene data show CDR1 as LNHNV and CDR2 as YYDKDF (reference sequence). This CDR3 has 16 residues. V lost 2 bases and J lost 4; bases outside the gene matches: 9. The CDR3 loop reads CATSRRVAGVADTQYF. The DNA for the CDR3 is TGTGCCACCAGCAGAAGAGTGGCGGGAGTCGCAGATACGCAGTATTTT.

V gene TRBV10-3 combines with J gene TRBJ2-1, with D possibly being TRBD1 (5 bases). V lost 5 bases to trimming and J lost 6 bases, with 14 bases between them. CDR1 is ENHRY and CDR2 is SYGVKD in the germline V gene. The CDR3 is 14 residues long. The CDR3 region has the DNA TGTGCCATCAGTTTCGCGGTTGGGGCCAATGAGCAGTTCTTC. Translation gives CAISFAVGANEQFF.

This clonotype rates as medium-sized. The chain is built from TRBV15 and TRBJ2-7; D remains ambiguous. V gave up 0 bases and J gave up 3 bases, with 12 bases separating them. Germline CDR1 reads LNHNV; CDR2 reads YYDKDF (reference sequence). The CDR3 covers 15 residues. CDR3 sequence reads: CATSREGTNRYEQYF. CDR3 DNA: TGTGCCACCAGCAGAGAGGGCACTAATCGCTACGAGCAGTACTTC.

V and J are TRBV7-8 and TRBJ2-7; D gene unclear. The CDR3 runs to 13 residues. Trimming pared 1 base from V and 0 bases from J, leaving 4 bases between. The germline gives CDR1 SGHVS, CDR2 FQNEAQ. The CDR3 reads CASSLGLSYEQYF. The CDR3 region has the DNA TGTGCCAGCAGCTTAGGCCTCTCCTACGAGCAGTACTTC.

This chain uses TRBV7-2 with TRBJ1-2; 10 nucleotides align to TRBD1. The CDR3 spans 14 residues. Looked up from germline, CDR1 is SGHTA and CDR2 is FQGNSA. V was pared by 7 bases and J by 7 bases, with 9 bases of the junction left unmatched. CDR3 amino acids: CASTLPDRGLGYTF. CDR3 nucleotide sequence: TGTGCCAGCACCCTTCCCGACAGGGGGCTTGGCTACACCTTC.

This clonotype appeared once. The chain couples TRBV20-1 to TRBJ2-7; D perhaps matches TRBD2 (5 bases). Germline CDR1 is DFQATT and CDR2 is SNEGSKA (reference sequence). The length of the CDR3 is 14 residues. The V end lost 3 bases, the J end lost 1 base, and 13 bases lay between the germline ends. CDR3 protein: CSARMSGKSYEQYF. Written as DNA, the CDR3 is TGCAGTGCTAGGATGTCGGGAAAATCCTACGAGCAGTACTTC.

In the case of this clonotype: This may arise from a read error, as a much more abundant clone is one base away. Here the CDR3 reads CASSRGQNPGNTIYF. The CDR3 DNA reads TGTGCCAGCAGCCGGGGACAGAACCCTGGAAACACCATATATTTT. The genes are TRBV7-6 and TRBJ1-3; TRBD1 agrees at 7 bases. The V gene's germline CDR1 is SGHVS and CDR2 FNYEAQ. V lost 5 bases to trimming and J lost 2 bases; unmatched junction nucleotides: 6. The CDR3 loop spans 15 amino acids.

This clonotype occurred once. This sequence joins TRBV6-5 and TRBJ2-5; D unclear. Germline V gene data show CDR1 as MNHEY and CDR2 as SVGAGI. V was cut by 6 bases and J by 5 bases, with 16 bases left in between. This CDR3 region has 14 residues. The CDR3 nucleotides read TGTGCCAGCAGACCGATTAGTTTACGGGAGACCCAGTACTTC. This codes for CASRPISLRETQYF.

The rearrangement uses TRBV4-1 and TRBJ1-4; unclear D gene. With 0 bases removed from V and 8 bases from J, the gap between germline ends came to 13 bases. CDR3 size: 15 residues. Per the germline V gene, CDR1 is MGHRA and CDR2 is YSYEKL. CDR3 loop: CASSQEIEVREKLFF. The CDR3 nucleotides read TGCGCCAGCAGCCAAGAGATTGAGGTTAGGGAAAAACTGTTTTTT.

The DNA of the CDR3 is TGCAGTGCTAGAGTTAGCCTAAGGGGGGGGGACGAGCAGTACTTC. Translating gives CSARVSLRGGDEQYF. The chain is built from TRBV20-1 and TRBJ2-7; weak D call: TRBD2 (7 bases). The CDR3 sequence is 15 residues long. Germline lookup yields CDR1 DFQATT and CDR2 SNEGSKA (reference sequence). Trimming removed 1 base from V and 5 bases from J, with 18 bases in between.

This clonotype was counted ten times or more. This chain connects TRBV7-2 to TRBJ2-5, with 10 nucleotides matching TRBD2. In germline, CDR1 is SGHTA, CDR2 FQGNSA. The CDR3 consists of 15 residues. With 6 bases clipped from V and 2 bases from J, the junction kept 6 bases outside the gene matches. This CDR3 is CASSRTSGSQETQYF. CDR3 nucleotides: TGTGCCAGCAGTCGGACTAGCGGCAGTCAAGAGACCCAGTACTTC.

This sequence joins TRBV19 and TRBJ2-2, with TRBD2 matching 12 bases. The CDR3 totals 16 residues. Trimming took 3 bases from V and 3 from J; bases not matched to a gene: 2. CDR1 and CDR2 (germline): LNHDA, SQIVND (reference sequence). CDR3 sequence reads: CASSIRTSGDTGELFF. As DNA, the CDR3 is TGTGCCAGTAGTATTCGGACTAGCGGGGACACCGGGGAGCTGTTTTTT.

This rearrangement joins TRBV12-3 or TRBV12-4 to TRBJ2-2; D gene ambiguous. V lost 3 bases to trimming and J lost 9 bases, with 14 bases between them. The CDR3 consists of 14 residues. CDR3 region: CASSFGPTPRELFF. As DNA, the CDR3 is TGTGCCAGCAGTTTCGGGCCTACTCCTAGGGAGCTGTTTTTT.

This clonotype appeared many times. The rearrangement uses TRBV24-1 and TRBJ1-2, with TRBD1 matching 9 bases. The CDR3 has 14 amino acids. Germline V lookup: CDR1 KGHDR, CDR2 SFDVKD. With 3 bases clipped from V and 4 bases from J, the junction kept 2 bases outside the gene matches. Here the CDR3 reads CATSDQDRGYGYTF. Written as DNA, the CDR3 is TGTGCCACCAGTGATCAGGACAGGGGCTATGGCTACACCTTC.

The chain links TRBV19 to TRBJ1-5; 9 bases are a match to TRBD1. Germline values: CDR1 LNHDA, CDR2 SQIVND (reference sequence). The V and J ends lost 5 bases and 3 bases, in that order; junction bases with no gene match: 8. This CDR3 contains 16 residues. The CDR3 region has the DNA TGTGCCAGTAGTCACTTCGGACAGGGGTACAATCAGCCCCAGCATTTT. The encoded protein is CASSHFGQGYNQPQHF.

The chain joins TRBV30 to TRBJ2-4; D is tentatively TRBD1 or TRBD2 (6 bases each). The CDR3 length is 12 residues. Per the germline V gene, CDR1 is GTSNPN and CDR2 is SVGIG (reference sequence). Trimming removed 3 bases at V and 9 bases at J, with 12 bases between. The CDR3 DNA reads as TGTGCCTGGAGACAGGGAGGTAGCATTCAGTACTTC. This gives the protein CAWRQGGSIQYF.

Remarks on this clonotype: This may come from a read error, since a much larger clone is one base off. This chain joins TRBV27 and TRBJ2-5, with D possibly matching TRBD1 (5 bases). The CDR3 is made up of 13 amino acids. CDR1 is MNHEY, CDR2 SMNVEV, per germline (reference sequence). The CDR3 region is CASSSGYQETQCF. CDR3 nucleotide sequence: TGTGCCAGCAGTTCAGGGTACCAAGAGACCCAGTGCTTC.

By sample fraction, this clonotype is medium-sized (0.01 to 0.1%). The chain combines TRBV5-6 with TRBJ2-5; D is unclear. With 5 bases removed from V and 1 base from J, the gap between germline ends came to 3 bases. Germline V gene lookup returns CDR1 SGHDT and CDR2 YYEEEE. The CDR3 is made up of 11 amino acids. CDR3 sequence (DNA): TGTGCCAGCAGTCTCCAAGAGACCCAGTACTTC. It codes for CASSLQETQYF.

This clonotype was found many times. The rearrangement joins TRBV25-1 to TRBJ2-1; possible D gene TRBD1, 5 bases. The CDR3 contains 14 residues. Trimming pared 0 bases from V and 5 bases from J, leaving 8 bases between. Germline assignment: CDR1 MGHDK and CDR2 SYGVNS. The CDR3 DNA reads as TGTGCCAGCAGTGAATACGGCAGGGACAATGAGCAGTTCTTC. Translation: CASSEYGRDNEQFF. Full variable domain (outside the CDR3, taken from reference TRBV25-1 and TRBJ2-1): EADIYQTPRYLVIGTGKKITLECSQTMGHDKMYWYQQDPGMELHLIHYSYGVNSTEKGDLSSESTVSRIRTEHFPLTLESARPSHTSQYLCASSEYGRDNEQFFGPGTRLTVL.

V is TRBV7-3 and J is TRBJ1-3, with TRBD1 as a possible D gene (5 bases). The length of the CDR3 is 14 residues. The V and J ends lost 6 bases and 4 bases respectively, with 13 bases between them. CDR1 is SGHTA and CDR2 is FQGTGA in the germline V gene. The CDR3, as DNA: TGTGCCAGCAGTCCGGGACCGGGAGGAAACACCATATATTTT. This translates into CASSPGPGGNTIYF.

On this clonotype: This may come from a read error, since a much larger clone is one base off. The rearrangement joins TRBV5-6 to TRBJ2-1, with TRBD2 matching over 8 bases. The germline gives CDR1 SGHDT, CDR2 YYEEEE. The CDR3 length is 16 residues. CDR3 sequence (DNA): TGTGCCGGCAGCTTGGATAGCGGGACCAACTACAATGAGCAGTTCTTC. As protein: CAGSLDSGTNYNEQFF.

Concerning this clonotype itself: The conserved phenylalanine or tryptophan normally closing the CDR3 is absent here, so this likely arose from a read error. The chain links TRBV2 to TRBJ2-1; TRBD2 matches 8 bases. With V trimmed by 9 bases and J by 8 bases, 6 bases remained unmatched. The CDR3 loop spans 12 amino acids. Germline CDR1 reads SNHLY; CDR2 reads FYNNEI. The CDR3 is CASSRAGDEQFS. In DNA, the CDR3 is TGTGCCAGTAGTAGAGCGGGAGATGAGCAGTTCTCC.

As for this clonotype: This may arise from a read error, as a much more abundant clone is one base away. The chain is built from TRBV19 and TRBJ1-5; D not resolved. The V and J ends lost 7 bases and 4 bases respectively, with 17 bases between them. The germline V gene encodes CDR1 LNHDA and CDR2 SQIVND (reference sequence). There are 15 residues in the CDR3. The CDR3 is CASKDRSHKNQPQHF. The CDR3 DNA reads TGTGCCAGTAAGGACCGCTCTCACAAAAATCAGCCCCAGCATTTT.

Here the CDR3 DNA reads TGTGCCTGGAGTATCTCCGGGACAGTGTACACCGGGGAGCTGTTTTTT. Residues: CAWSISGTVYTGELFF. This sequence joins TRBV30 and TRBJ2-2, with 7 bases identical to TRBD1. J was trimmed by 3 bases and V by 2 bases; bases with no gene match: 9. Germline V gives CDR1 GTSNPN, CDR2 SVGIG (reference sequence). The CDR3 totals 16 residues.

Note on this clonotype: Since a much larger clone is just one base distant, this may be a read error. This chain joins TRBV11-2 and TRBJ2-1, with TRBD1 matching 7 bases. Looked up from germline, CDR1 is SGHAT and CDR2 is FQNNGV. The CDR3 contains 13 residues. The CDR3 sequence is CASSLVGQNGQFF. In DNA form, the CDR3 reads TGTGCCAGCAGCTTAGTGGGACAGAATGGGCAGTTCTTC.

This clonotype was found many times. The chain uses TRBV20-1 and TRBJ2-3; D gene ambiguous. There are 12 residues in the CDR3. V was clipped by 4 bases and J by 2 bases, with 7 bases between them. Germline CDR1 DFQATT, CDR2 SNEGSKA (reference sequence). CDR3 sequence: CSATEPTDTQYF. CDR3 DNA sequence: TGCAGTGCTACTGAACCCACAGATACGCAGTATTTT.